This T cell receptor beta chain came from a study of blood T cell repertoires in COVID-19. The protocol was immunoSEQ multiplex PCR, while the TCRdb copy is restricted to in-frame clones and leaves out a portion. Among around 180,000 clones listed, under 80% were seen once. Trimming cost V 5 bases and J 4 bases, with 15 bases left between them. Germline V gives CDR1 MNHEY, CDR2 SMNVEV (reference sequence). CDR3 size: 14 residues. The source material was peripheral blood. The chain links TRBV27 to TRBJ2-7; D is perhaps TRBD2 (6 bases). The TCR was taken from a woman older than 75 with acute or convalescent COVID-19. Written as DNA, the CDR3 is TGTGCCAGCAGTCGGCGGGGAGCCGGGTACGAGCAGTACTTC. This encodes CASSRRGAGYEQYF.